Listed below are T cell receptor beta chains from one sample, sequenced in a study of blood T cell repertoires in COVID-19. Some clones are missing from TCRdb's copy, which holds only in-frame ones; the method was immunoSEQ multiplex PCR. The sample lists 120,000 or so clones, about 79% seen once, with 35% to 40% in the top ten. The specimen was peripheral blood. Receptor source: a man in his forties with active or convalescent COVID-19. CDR3s include the opening cysteine and the closing phenylalanine or tryptophan. Each record gives: CDR3 length, J gene, V gene, D gene, clone size, CDR3 protein, CDR3 DNA. D genes are given only for firm matches. Part of the rows lack a size; the others show once, few, many or a class for expanded clones.

length: 16; J: TRBJ2-2; V: TRBV3-1/TRBV3-2; D: NA; size: NA; CDR3: CASSQVTGFFAGELFF; DNA: TGTGCCAGCAGCCAAGTAACCGGGTTTTTTGCCGGGGAGCTGTTTTTT
length: 13; J: TRBJ2-7; V: TRBV27; D: TRBD1; size: NA; CDR3: CASTPRTGFEQYF; DNA: TGTGCCAGCACTCCCAGGACAGGGTTCGAGCAGTACTTC
length: 16; J: TRBJ1-4; V: TRBV11-3; D: NA; size: NA; CDR3: CASSQFRRGGNEKLFF; DNA: TGTGCCAGCAGCCAATTCCGTAGGGGGGGAAATGAAAAACTGTTTTTT
length: 14; J: TRBJ1-3; V: TRBV5-5; D: NA; size: NA; CDR3: CASSLDRTGNTIYF; DNA: TGTGCCAGCAGCTTGGACAGGACTGGAAACACCATATATTTT
length: 13; J: TRBJ1-5; V: TRBV28; D: TRBD1; size: once; CDR3: CASSWTGYQPQHF; DNA: TGTGCCAGCAGTTGGACAGGATATCAGCCCCAGCATTTT
length: 14; J: TRBJ1-2; V: TRBV6-4; D: TRBD1; size: NA; CDR3: CASSPDRANYGYTF; DNA: TGTGCCAGCAGCCCCGACAGGGCTAACTATGGCTACACCTTC
length: 16; J: TRBJ1-4; V: TRBV13; D: TRBD1; size: few; CDR3: CASSRTGVQMDEKLFF; DNA: TGTGCCAGCAGTCGAACAGGGGTTCAGATGGATGAAAAACTGTTTTTT
length: 15; J: TRBJ1-6; V: TRBV5-1; D: TRBD1; size: NA; CDR3: CASSFGDRDGSPLHF; DNA: TGCGCCAGCAGCTTCGGGGACAGGGATGGTTCACCCCTCCACTTT
length: 15; J: TRBJ1-2; V: TRBV30; D: TRBD1; size: NA; CDR3: CAWRTGARANYGYTF; DNA: TGTGCCTGGAGGACAGGGGCGAGAGCTAACTATGGCTACACCTTC
length: 14; J: TRBJ2-7; V: TRBV30; D: TRBD2; size: once; CDR3: CAWSREVTLYEQYF; DNA: TGTGCCTGGAGTCGGGAGGTCACCCTATACGAGCAGTACTTC
length: 16; J: TRBJ2-2; V: TRBV5-4; D: TRBD2; size: NA; CDR3: CASSFGGRAATGELFF; DNA: TGTGCCAGCAGCTTCGGCGGGAGGGCCGCCACCGGGGAGCTGTTTTTT
length: 13; J: TRBJ2-7; V: TRBV5-4; D: TRBD1; size: NA; CDR3: CASSLAGGDEQYF; DNA: TGTGCCAGCAGCTTGGCAGGGGGAGACGAGCAGTACTTC
length: 16; J: TRBJ2-1; V: TRBV27; D: TRBD2; size: NA; CDR3: CASSILAGPSYNEQFF; DNA: TGTGCCAGCAGCATCCTAGCGGGTCCCTCCTACAATGAGCAGTTCTTC
length: 14; J: TRBJ2-1; V: TRBV10-1; D: NA; size: NA; CDR3: CASSAGFSYNEQFF; DNA: TGCGCCAGCAGCGCAGGGTTCTCCTACAATGAGCAGTTCTTC
length: 15; J: TRBJ1-2; V: TRBV6-5; D: TRBD1; size: NA; CDR3: CASRNPGQGGHGYTF; DNA: TGTGCCAGCAGAAACCCCGGACAGGGAGGTCATGGCTACACCTTC
length: 16; J: TRBJ1-1; V: TRBV11-1; D: TRBD1; size: NA; CDR3: CASSSQGDVRNTEAFF; DNA: TGTGCCAGCAGCTCACAGGGGGATGTGAGGAACACTGAAGCTTTCTTT
length: 15; J: TRBJ1-2; V: TRBV7-6; D: NA; size: NA; CDR3: CASSLEIGALYGYTF; DNA: TGTGCCAGCAGCTTAGAAATTGGAGCCCTCTATGGCTACACCTTC
length: 17; J: TRBJ1-6; V: TRBV15; D: NA; size: NA; CDR3: CATSRGGQLLRDSPLHF; DNA: TGTGCCACCAGCAGAGGGGGCCAGCTCCTCCGAGATTCACCCCTCCACTTT
length: 14; J: TRBJ1-1; V: TRBV28; D: NA; size: once; CDR3: CASSPRGRNTEAFF; DNA: TGTGCCAGCAGTCCACGAGGGAGGAACACTGAAGCTTTCTTT
length: 14; J: TRBJ1-2; V: TRBV6-5; D: NA; size: NA; CDR3: CASREGPNVYGYTF; DNA: TGTGCCAGCAGGGAGGGACCCAACGTCTATGGCTACACCTTC
length: 16; J: TRBJ2-7; V: TRBV5-1; D: TRBD1; size: NA; CDR3: CASSAGGQGIFDEQYF; DNA: TGCGCCAGCAGCGCTGGGGGACAGGGCATATTCGACGAGCAGTACTTC
length: 13; J: TRBJ1-2; V: TRBV29-1; D: NA; size: NA; CDR3: CSVEKDSNYGYTF; DNA: TGCAGCGTTGAAAAGGACAGTAACTATGGCTACACCTTC
length: 15; J: TRBJ2-7; V: TRBV5-1; D: TRBD1; size: NA; CDR3: CASSLGAGGAEEQYF; DNA: TGCGCCAGCAGCTTAGGGGCAGGGGGCGCGGAAGAGCAGTACTTC
length: 13; J: TRBJ1-5; V: TRBV19; D: NA; size: few; CDR3: CASNWRINQPQHF; DNA: TGTGCCAGCAATTGGCGGATCAATCAGCCCCAGCATTTT
length: 18; J: TRBJ2-2; V: TRBV14; D: TRBD1; size: NA; CDR3: CASAERHTGTGPTGELFF; DNA: TGTGCCAGCGCCGAGAGACATACCGGGACAGGACCCACCGGGGAGCTGTTTTTT
length: 15; J: TRBJ1-5; V: TRBV6-5; D: TRBD1; size: NA; CDR3: CASSSTGVDGQPQHF; DNA: TGTGCCAGCAGTTCGACAGGGGTAGATGGTCAGCCCCAGCATTTT
length: 16; J: TRBJ2-5; V: TRBV4-3; D: TRBD1; size: NA; CDR3: CASSRSTGTGGDTQYF; DNA: TGCGCCAGCAGCCGCTCAACCGGGACAGGGGGAGATACCCAGTACTTC
length: 17; J: TRBJ2-1; V: TRBV27; D: TRBD2; size: NA; CDR3: CASRRSPLRESYNEQFF; DNA: TGTGCCAGCAGACGCTCCCCCCTGCGGGAGTCCTACAATGAGCAGTTCTTC
length: 13; J: TRBJ1-2; V: TRBV28; D: NA; size: NA; CDR3: CASSLEGFYGYTF; DNA: TGTGCCAGCAGTTTGGAGGGTTTCTATGGCTACACCTTC
length: 11; J: TRBJ1-2; V: TRBV3-1/TRBV3-2; D: NA; size: once; CDR3: CASSQGGGYTF; DNA: TGTGCCAGCAGCCAAGGAGGTGGCTACACCTTC
length: 13; J: TRBJ1-5; V: TRBV28; D: TRBD1; size: NA; CDR3: CASIDRGRQPQHF; DNA: TGTGCCAGTATCGACAGGGGGCGTCAGCCCCAGCATTTT
length: 16; J: TRBJ2-6; V: TRBV6-1; D: TRBD1; size: few; CDR3: CASSEVSGQGANVLTF; DNA: TGTGCCAGCAGTGAAGTCTCGGGACAGGGGGCCAACGTCCTGACTTTC